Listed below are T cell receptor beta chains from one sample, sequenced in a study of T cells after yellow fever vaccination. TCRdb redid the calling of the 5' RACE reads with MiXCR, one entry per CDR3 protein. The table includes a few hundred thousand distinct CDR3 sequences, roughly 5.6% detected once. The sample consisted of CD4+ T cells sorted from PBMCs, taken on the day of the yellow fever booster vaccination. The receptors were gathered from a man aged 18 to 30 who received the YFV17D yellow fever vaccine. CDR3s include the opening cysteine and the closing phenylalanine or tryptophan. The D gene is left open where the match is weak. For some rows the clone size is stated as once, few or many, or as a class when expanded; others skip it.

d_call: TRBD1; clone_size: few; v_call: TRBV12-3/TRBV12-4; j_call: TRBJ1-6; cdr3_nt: TGTGCCAGCAGTCCCTACAGGGGTAATTCACCCCTCCACTTT; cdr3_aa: CASSPYRGNSPLHF
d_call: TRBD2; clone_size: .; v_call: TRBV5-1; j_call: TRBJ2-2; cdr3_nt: TGCGCCAGCAGCTTGGGGGGACTAGCGAGGAACACCGGGGAGCTGTTTTTT; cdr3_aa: CASSLGGLARNTGELFF
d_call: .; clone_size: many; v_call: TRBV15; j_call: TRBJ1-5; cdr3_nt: TGTGCCACCAGCAGAGGTGTCATGGAGGATAGGCCCCAGCATTTT; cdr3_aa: CATSRGVMEDRPQHF
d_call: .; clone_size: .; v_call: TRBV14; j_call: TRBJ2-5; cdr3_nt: TGTGCCAGCAGCCAGCAGATAAGGGAGACCCAGTACTTC; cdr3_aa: CASSQQIRETQYF
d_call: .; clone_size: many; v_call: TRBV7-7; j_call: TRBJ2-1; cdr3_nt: TGTGCCAGCAGTCTGGGGGGGGGCGAGCAGTTCTTC; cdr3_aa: CASSLGGGEQFF
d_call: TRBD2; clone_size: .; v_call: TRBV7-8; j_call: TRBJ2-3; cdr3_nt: TGTGCCAGCAGCTTAATCGGACTAGCGGGGTTTCGCGATACGCAGTATTTT; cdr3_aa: CASSLIGLAGFRDTQYF
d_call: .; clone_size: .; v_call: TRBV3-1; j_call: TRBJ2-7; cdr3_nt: TGTGCCAGCAGCCAAGTCGTGACTGACACTCGGTTC; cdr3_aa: CASSQVVTDTRF
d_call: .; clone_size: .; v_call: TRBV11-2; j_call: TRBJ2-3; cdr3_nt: TGTGCCAGCAGAGTCGCAGCGGCAGATACGCAGTATTTT; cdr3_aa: CASRVAAADTQYF
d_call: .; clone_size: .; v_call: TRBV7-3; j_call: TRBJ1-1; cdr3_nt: TGTGCCAGCAGTCCCACTACGACAGGAGGGACTGAAGCTTTCTTT; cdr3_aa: CASSPTTTGGTEAFF
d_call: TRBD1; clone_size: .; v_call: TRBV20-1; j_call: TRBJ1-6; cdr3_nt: TGCAGTGCTCCGGACAGGGGTTCACCCCTCCACTTT; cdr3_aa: CSAPDRGSPLHF
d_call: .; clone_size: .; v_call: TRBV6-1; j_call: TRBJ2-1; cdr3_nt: TGTGCCAGCAGTGCCTCGGGGTTCAATGAGCAGTTCTTC; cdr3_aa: CASSASGFNEQFF
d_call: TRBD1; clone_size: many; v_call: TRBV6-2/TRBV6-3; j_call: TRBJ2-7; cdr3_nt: TGTGCCAGCAGTTACTATGGGACAGAGTACTTC; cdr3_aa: CASSYYGTEYF
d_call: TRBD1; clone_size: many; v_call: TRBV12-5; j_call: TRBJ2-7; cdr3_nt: TGTGCTAGTGGCAAATTGGACAGGGCCTACGAGCAGTACTTC; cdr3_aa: CASGKLDRAYEQYF
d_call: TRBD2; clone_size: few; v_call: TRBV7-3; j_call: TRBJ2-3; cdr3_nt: TGTGCCAGCAGCTTAATGGAGCGGGGGTCAACAGATACGCAGTATTTT; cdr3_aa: CASSLMERGSTDTQYF
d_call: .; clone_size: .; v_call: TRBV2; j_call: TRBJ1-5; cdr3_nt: TGTGCCAGCAGTGACTACAGTACTTATAGCAATCAGCCCCAGCATTTT; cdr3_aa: CASSDYSTYSNQPQHF
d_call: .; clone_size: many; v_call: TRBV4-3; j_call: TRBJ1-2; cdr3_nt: TGCGCCAGCAGCCAAGCCTCTGGACAGACTAACTATGGCTACACCTTC; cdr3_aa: CASSQASGQTNYGYTF
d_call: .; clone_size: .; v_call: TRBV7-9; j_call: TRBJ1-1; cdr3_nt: TGTGCCAGCAGCTTTTGGGGTCTGAACACTGAAGCTTTCTTT; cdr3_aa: CASSFWGLNTEAFF